Shown below are 24 T cell receptor beta chains from a single sample sequenced in a study of CD8+CD57+ T cells in acquired aplastic anemia. The use of genomic DNA as template underpinned the TCR beta VDJ and CDR3 profiling. Via MiXCR, TCRdb re-called the reads, giving one row per CDR3 protein. The top ten clones hold roughly 8% of a sample with 250,000 to 300,000 distinct CDR3 sequences, around 60% of them seen once. The sample consisted of sorted CD4+, CD8+, or CD8+CD57+ T cells (not recorded which) from PBMCs. The origin of the receptors is a human donor with severe aplastic anemia or a healthy control (not recorded which).

This clonotype was recorded a few times. The CDR3 nucleotides read TGTGCCAGCAGCCAACAGGTGGGGGCTGAAGCTTTCTTT. Residues: CASSQQVGAEAFF. The rearrangement joins TRBV2 to TRBJ1-1, with D possibly being TRBD1 (5 bases). The CDR3 extends over 13 amino acids. Looked up from germline, CDR1 is SNHLY and CDR2 is FYNNEI. Trimming removed 6 bases at V and 6 bases at J, with 14 bases between. The full variable domain, completed using reference TRBV2 and TRBJ1-1, is EPEVTQTPSHQVTQMGQEVILRCVPISNHLYFYWYRQILGQKVEFLVSFYNNEISEKSEIFDDQFSVERPDGSNFTLKIRSTKLEDSAMYFCASSQQVGAEAFFGQGTRLTVV.

At least ten counts were recorded for this clonotype. J is TRBJ1-5 and V is TRBV28; D is perhaps TRBD1 (6 bases). There are 15 residues in the CDR3. The germline V gene encodes CDR1 MDHEN and CDR2 SYDVKM. Trimming took 4 bases from V and 2 from J, leaving 12 bases between them. CDR3 sequence (DNA): TGTGCCAGCAGTTCCCCCCGGACAGGCAATCAGCCCCAGCATTTT. Protein: CASSSPRTGNQPQHF.

The sample holds one count of this clonotype. The CDR3 here is CSALSGQGAINYGYTF. The CDR3 nucleotides are TGCAGTGCTCTATCCGGACAGGGGGCAATAAACTATGGCTACACCTTC. V gene TRBV20-1 combines with J gene TRBJ1-2; 11 bases match TRBD1. The CDR3 loop spans 16 amino acids. In germline, CDR1 is DFQATT, CDR2 SNEGSKA (reference sequence). Trimming at V came to 5 bases and at J to 2 bases, leaving 10 bases not matched to a gene.

This rearrangement joins TRBV27 to TRBJ2-1, with 12 nucleotides matching TRBD2. Germline V lookup: CDR1 MNHEY, CDR2 SMNVEV (reference sequence). J was trimmed by 5 bases and V by 4 bases; bases with no gene match: 9. CDR3 length: 17 amino acids. CDR3 DNA: TGTGCCAGCAGTTCCCCCCCGACTAGCGGGGGTAACAATGAGCAGTTCTTC. This codes for CASSSPPTSGGNNEQFF.

This clonotype was found many times. The CDR3 DNA reads as TGCGCCAGCAGCCCCCCCGAGGGCGGTCTTAACTATGGCTACACCTTC. This translates into CASSPPEGGLNYGYTF. J is TRBJ1-2 and V is TRBV4-1; D gene ambiguous. Looked up from germline, CDR1 is MGHRA and CDR2 is YSYEKL. The CDR3 is 16 amino acids. The V end lost 4 bases, the J end lost 1 base, and 16 bases lay between the germline ends.

This chain joins TRBV10-3 and TRBJ2-7; 7 nucleotides align to TRBD1. J lost 2 bases, V lost 3 bases, and 7 bases had no gene match. From germline, CDR1 is ENHRY and CDR2 SYGVKD. The CDR3 extends over 15 amino acids. CDR3 bases: TGTGCCATCAGTGACGGTTTAGGACAGGCCTACGAGCAGTACTTC. It yields the protein CAISDGLGQAYEQYF.

Concerning this clonotype: In this CDR3 the conserved last residue, phenylalanine or tryptophan, is missing, so a read error is likely. The chain is built from TRBV10-2 and TRBJ2-3; 10 nucleotides match TRBD2. V dropped 7 bases and J dropped 0; count of bases not matched to a gene: 4. The germline V gene has CDR1 WSHSY and CDR2 SAAADI. This CDR3 contains 15 residues. The CDR3 nucleotides read TGCGCCAGCACCCTACTAGCGGGGAGCACAGATACGCAGTATATT. It is translated as CASTLLAGSTDTQYI.

This clonotype was detected ten times or more. The genes are TRBV5-1 and TRBJ1-1; tentative D call: TRBD1 (5 bases). Deletions cut 2 bases from V and 4 bases from J, with 12 bases between. Per the germline V gene, CDR1 is SGHRS and CDR2 is YFSETQ. The CDR3 has 14 residues. DNA of the CDR3: TGCGCCAGCAGCTTAGGTCCTGGGGGCACTGAAGCTTTCTTT. Translation: CASSLGPGGTEAFF.

The CDR3 spells CAIREDTLNYEQYF. The CDR3 nucleotides are TGTGCCATCAGGGAGGACACCTTGAACTACGAGCAGTACTTC. V is TRBV10-3 and J is TRBJ2-7; D is possibly TRBD1 or TRBD2 (5 bases each). With 6 bases removed from V and 3 bases from J, the gap between germline ends came to 15 bases. There are 14 residues in the CDR3. Germline V gene sequence: CDR1 ENHRY, CDR2 SYGVKD.

This chain uses TRBV4-1 with TRBJ1-2, with a possible D match to TRBD1 (5 bases). Germline CDR1 and CDR2: MGHRA and YSYEKL. The germline V and J ends were trimmed by 1 base and 6 bases, with 18 bases remaining between them. The CDR3 spans 16 residues. The CDR3 DNA is TGCGCCAGCAGCCAAGTGGGAACAGGCGTTTTTCATGGCTACACCTTC. Encoded protein: CASSQVGTGVFHGYTF.

The chain joins TRBV2 to TRBJ1-5; no definite D call. The CDR3 is 13 amino acids. V lost 2 bases to trimming and J lost 7 bases, with 9 bases between them. CDR1 is SNHLY, CDR2 FYNNEI, per germline. The CDR3 coding sequence is TGTGCCAGCAGTGAAAGGGAAAGACAGCCCCAGCATTTT. Its protein is CASSERERQPQHF.

The chain recombines TRBV5-1 with TRBJ1-1, with D unclear. Germline V lookup: CDR1 SGHRS, CDR2 YFSETQ. The CDR3 is 14 amino acids. V shed 0 bases and J shed 4 bases, with 10 bases lying between them. CDR3: CASSLEGGITEAFF. CDR3 DNA sequence: TGCGCCAGCAGCTTGGAGGGAGGGATCACTGAAGCTTTCTTT.

The genes are TRBV24-1 and TRBJ1-5, with 7 bases that match TRBD1. V was clipped by 3 bases and J by 6 bases; unmatched bases: 7. This CDR3 comprises 15 residues. Germline values: CDR1 KGHDR, CDR2 SFDVKD. The CDR3 sequence: CATSDRRQGAQPQHF. For the CDR3, the DNA is TGTGCCACCAGTGATCGTAGACAGGGTGCTCAGCCCCAGCATTTT.

This clonotype was counted at least ten times. This chain uses TRBV12-3 or TRBV12-4 with TRBJ2-1; TRBD2 agrees at 14 bases. Trimming cost V 3 bases and J 3 bases; bases outside gene matches: 16. The CDR3 loop spans 21 amino acids. CDR3 DNA sequence: TGTGCCAGCAGTTTCGGACTAGCGGGAGGCGGGAAGAAGCGGGGCTACAATGAGCAGTTCTTC. Translating it yields CASSFGLAGGGKKRGYNEQFF.

This clonotype was counted many times. The chain recombines TRBV7-9 with TRBJ1-2; possibly TRBD1 for D (5 bases). The ends were cut back, 1 base at V and 4 bases at J, with 10 bases in the middle. The CDR3 has 14 residues. The germline V gene has CDR1 SEHNR and CDR2 FQNEAQ (reference sequence). The CDR3, as DNA: TGTGCCAGCAGCTTAGAGGACAAGCTCTATGGCTACACCTTC. It encodes CASSLEDKLYGYTF.

V is TRBV7-6 and J is TRBJ2-2; TRBD1 agrees at 8 bases. This CDR3 is 17 amino acids long. The germline V gene encodes CDR1 SGHVS and CDR2 FNYEAQ. With 7 bases clipped from V and 6 bases from J, the junction kept 16 bases outside the gene matches. The DNA for the CDR3 is TGTGCCAGCACCAAAGAACGGACAGGGTATGGCTCCGGGGAGCTGTTTTTT. It is translated as CASTKERTGYGSGELFF.

This chain joins TRBV9 and TRBJ2-7; 7 bases map to TRBD1. There are 16 residues in the CDR3. With 0 bases clipped from V and 5 bases from J, the junction kept 11 bases outside the gene matches. Germline CDR1 reads SGDLS; CDR2 reads YYNGEE. This CDR3 is CASSVELGGAVDEQYF. The CDR3 bases are TGTGCCAGCAGCGTAGAGCTAGGGGGCGCGGTAGACGAGCAGTACTTC.

This rearrangement joins TRBV7-3 to TRBJ2-2; possible D gene TRBD1, 7 bases. Trimming cost V 1 base and J 6 bases, with 18 bases left between them. CDR3 length: 17 residues. Per germline, CDR1 SGHTA and CDR2 FQGTGA. CDR3 sequence: CASSLNRGRGIPGELFF. CDR3 coding DNA: TGTGCCAGCAGCTTAAACAGGGGACGGGGGATTCCCGGGGAGCTGTTTTTT.

This clonotype appeared many times. The gene calls are TRBV9 and TRBJ1-5, with D unresolved. The CDR3 totals 13 residues. Germline V gene sequence: CDR1 SGDLS, CDR2 YYNGEE. The ends were cut back, 2 bases at V and 5 bases at J, with 8 bases in the middle. The DNA of the CDR3 is TGTGCCAGCAGCGTTGACCCCGATCAGCCCCAGCATTTT. Residues: CASSVDPDQPQHF.

The chain joins TRBV7-9 to TRBJ1-4; 8 positions agree with TRBD1. The length of the CDR3 is 13 residues. CDR1 SEHNR and CDR2 FQNEAQ come from the germline V gene (reference sequence). With V trimmed by 8 bases and J by 5 bases, 4 bases remained unmatched. DNA of the CDR3: TGTGCCAGCGCAGGGGGCTGGAATGAAAAACTGTTTTTT. Amino acids: CASAGGWNEKLFF.

This clonotype was found many times. The chain has TRBV20-1 and TRBJ1-1; D is unclear. The CDR3 sequence is 12 residues long. Looked up from germline, CDR1 is DFQATT and CDR2 is SNEGSKA (reference sequence). Trimming pared 6 bases from V and 1 base from J, leaving 9 bases between. CDR3: CSAHRSNTEAFF. The CDR3 bases are TGCAGTGCCCACCGTTCGAACACTGAAGCTTTCTTT.

The genes are TRBV14 and TRBJ1-2; maybe TRBD1 (5 bases). Germline-derived CDR1 and CDR2 are SGHDN and FVKESK. The CDR3 consists of 12 residues. The V and J ends lost 1 base and 12 bases respectively, with 12 bases between them. The CDR3 bases are TGTGCCAGCAGCCAAGTGCAGGGCGAAAACACCTTC. As protein: CASSQVQGENTF.

The J gene is TRBJ1-4, the V gene TRBV19; no clear D gene. Trimming shortened V by 6 bases and J by 8 bases, and 16 bases separated the two germline ends. The CDR3 covers 14 residues. Germline-derived CDR1 and CDR2 are LNHDA and SQIVND (reference sequence). In DNA form, the CDR3 reads TGTGCCAGTAGCCCCCCGGCACCGGAGGAAAAACTGTTTTTT. Protein product: CASSPPAPEEKLFF. The full variable domain, its missing parts supplied by reference TRBV19 and TRBJ1-4, is DGGITQSPKYLFRKEGQNVTLSCEQNLNHDAMYWYRQDPGQGLRLIYYSQIVNDFQKGDIAEGYSVSREKKESFPLTVTSAQKNPTAFYLCASSPPAPEEKLFFGSGTQLSVL.

The chain recombines TRBV29-1 with TRBJ1-2, with a weak D call TRBD1 (6 bases). The V end was cut by 8 bases, the J end by 3 bases, with 13 bases between. Germline loops: CDR1 SQVTM, CDR2 ANQGSEA. This CDR3 spans 12 amino acids. CDR3 loop: CSTRTDYYGYTF. The CDR3, as DNA: TGCAGCACAAGGACAGATTACTATGGCTACACCTTC.